This TCR beta chain was found in a study of OX40 agonist ivuxolimab in advanced cancers. The wider study: Patients were dosed intravenously with ivuxolimab at 0.01 to 10 mg/kg every 2 weeks. Prior anti-PD-1, anti-PD-L1 or anti-CTLA-4 therapy did not bar entry, and less than 50% had some.

The CDR3 has 15 amino acids. Looked up from germline, CDR1 is SGHRS and CDR2 is YFSETQ. Trimming took off 0 bases at V and 3 bases at J, with 12 bases between the two ends. Using immunoSEQ multiplex PCR, the repertoire was profiled, and TCRdb retains in-frame clones only, with some absent. The data hold just under 65,000 clones, with 91% observed a single time. The chain links TRBV5-1 to TRBJ1-1; D is unclear. The sequence was obtained from an adult with an advanced solid tumor such as melanoma, head and neck, liver or kidney cancer. The sample was CD4+ or CD8+ T cells sorted from blood, taken in a trial of the OX40 agonist ivuxolimab. The CDR3 sequence is CASSLVAGSYTEAFF. The CDR3 region has the DNA TGCGCCAGCAGCTTGGTAGCAGGATCCTACACTGAAGCTTTCTTT.